This TCR beta chain was identified during a study of identical twins. Germline loops: CDR1 DFQATT, CDR2 SNEGSKA (reference sequence). There are 13 residues in the CDR3. V was trimmed by 1 base and J by 5 bases, leaving 9 bases between them. In every case, the donor was a healthy Caucasian. Study results and caveats: In drawing conclusions, the study used cross-sectional statistical analysis and did not follow the same donors. Memory repertoires showed no such pattern, whereas abundant cord blood beta clonotypes carried fewer insertions.

A universal primer site was created by template switching, with the cDNA bearing unique molecular identifiers. Each CDR3 protein gets one entry after TCRdb re-called the 5' RACE reads with MiXCR. There are around 1.7 million distinct CDR3 sequences in the sample; about 32% occur only once, and over 0.25% lies in the top ten. In its sample, this clonotype was seen a few times. What it recognizes is unknown. This clonotype was sampled from a newborn girl in good health. The specimen was cord blood. The V and J genes are TRBV20-1 and TRBJ2-1; D remains ambiguous. The CDR3 reads CSARVASDNEQFF. The CDR3 DNA follows: TGCAGTGCTAGAGTGGCTAGTGACAATGAGCAGTTCTTC.